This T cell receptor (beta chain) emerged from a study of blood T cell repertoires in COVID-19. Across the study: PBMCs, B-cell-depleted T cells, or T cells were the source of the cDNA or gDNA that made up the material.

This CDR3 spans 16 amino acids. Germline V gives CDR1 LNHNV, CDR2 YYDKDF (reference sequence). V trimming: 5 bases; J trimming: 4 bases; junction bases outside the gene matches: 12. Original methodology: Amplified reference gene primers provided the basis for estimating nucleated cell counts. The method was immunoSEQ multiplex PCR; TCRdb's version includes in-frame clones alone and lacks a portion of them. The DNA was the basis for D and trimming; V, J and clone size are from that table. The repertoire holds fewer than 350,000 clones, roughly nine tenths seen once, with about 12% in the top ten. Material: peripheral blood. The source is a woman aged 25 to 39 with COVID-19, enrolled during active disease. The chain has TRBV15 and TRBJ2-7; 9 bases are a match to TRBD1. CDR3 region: CATSLRGGTGRYEQYF. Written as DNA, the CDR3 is TGTGCCACCAGCCTGCGAGGGGGGACAGGGCGATACGAGCAGTACTTC.